This TCR beta chain comes out of a study of blood T cell repertoires in COVID-19 (dated by TCRdb to the early 2020s). Background for the entire study: Samples from collaborators originated in the United States, Italy and Spain and spanned both the acute and convalescent phases of COVID-19. The prospective study material was composed of cDNA or gDNA derived from T cells, B-cell-depleted T cells, or PBMCs. Subjects who had been exposed to COVID-19, were actively infected with it, or had recovered from it provided the deeply sampled blood TCRbeta repertoires that made up the dataset. The repertoires were released in a freely available public database meant as a resource for research on the immune response to SARS-CoV-2. The samples were drawn from two sources: the first 160 participants of the ongoing ImmuneRACE study, and 1,000 to 1,500 subjects contributed by 6 global collaborators. The sample metadata nearly always contained a de-identified subject ID, COVID-19 status, age in years and sex. HLA class I and class II types, where available, came from metadata supplied by the sample provider rather than from assay-based typing. Paper-wide results and their limitations: Clinical and demographic metadata were provided uncurated, with the amount varying by source and participant.

TCRbeta CDR3 regions were amplified from genomic DNA using the immunoSEQ Assay, a bias-controlled multiplex PCR. Per the authors' processing: The number of nucleated cells in each sample was estimated by amplification of reference gene primers within the assay. To quantify the absolute abundance of each unique TCRbeta CDR3 rearrangement, sequence reads were collapsed and filtered. For each sample, productive Simpson clonality was calculated by taking the square root of Simpson's diversity index across productive rearrangements. The clones in this table, taken by TCRdb from immuneACCESS, are in-frame only. Not every clone is retained; where verified, under half of the shortfall comes from an unresolved V gene, and the cause of the rest is unknown. V and J calls and clone size are given by that table; D and trimming were obtained from the DNA. This sample comprises roughly 40,000 clones, 65% to 85% of them detected only once. In total, the top ten clones hold 25% to 35% of the sample.

Whole blood was collected in K2EDTA tubes by collaborating institutions according to the institutions' own protocols. For TCRbeta analysis, collaborator samples were shipped as frozen whole blood, as isolated PBMCs, or as DNA extracted from either sample type. Worth noting for this clone: This clone's antigen is unknown. No much larger clone is present one base from it, and per-base qualities are unavailable.

V drops 3 bases and J drops 0 bases, leaving 15 bases in between. The CDR3 measures 16 amino acids from cysteine to phenylalanine. The CDR3 DNA has 48 bases and is translated from base 1. The germline V gene (reference sequence) sets CDR1 to LNHDA and CDR2 to SQIVND. Sequencing was done on a sample of peripheral blood. The source is an elderly man with active or convalescent COVID-19. The rearranged segments are TRBV19 and TRBJ2-7; matching of 6 bases hints at TRBD2 as the D gene. CDR3 region: CASSIHRDSSSYEQYF. The DNA sequence follows: TGTGCCAGTAGTATTCACCGGGACTCGAGCTCCTACGAGCAGTACTTC.